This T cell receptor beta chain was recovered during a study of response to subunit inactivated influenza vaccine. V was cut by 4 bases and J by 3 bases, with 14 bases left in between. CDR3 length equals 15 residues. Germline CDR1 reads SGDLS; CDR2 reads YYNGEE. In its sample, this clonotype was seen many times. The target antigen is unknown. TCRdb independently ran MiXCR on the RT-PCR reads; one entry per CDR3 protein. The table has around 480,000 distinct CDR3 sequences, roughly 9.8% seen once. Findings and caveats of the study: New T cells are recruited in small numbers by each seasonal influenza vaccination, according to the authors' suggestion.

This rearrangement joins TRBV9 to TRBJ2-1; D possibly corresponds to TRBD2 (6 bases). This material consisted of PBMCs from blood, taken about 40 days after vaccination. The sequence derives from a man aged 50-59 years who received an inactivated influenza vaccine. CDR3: CASSSGTSIYNEQFF. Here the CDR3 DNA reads TGTGCCAGCAGCTCTGGCACTAGCATCTACAATGAGCAGTTCTTC.